The sequence of this T cell receptor (beta chain) was determined in a study of T cell responses to AZD1222 COVID-19 vaccine (dated by TCRdb to the early 2020s). Concerning the study at large: A total of under 250 trial participants underwent TCR sequencing, of whom 207 had received two doses of AZD1222 and 26 had received two doses of the MenACWY control vaccine. Trial participants were enrolled by age into subgroups of 18-55, 56-69 and 70-plus years, and around 150, 28 and 57 TCR-sequenced participants, respectively, were included in these subgroups. The research as a whole found: Participants were mostly white British and included more females than males, and it was suggested by the authors that clonal diversity may have been underestimated. Vaccine-associated CD4 TCRs spanned the whole spike protein, with dominant responses in regions 160-218 and 743-854. The 56-69-year group was small, and its depth increase did not reach significance, likely because of low power. Reportedly, close to half of the unique spike-specific TCRs recognized epitopes lying outside the regions that are mutated in the B.1.351 and B.1.1.7 variants. A significant rise in spike-specific TCR breadth and depth was observed after two AZD1222 doses relative to day 0 and relative to MenACWY recipients. Because no samples from the day 14 peak response were available, repertoires could be characterized only after the peak T cell response. Conclusions about previously exposed vaccinees are limited, since just five or six AZD1222 recipients were seropositive for SARS-CoV-2 at baseline.

The time point label corresponds to: about 28 days (+/-7) after the second vaccine dose. AZD1222 recipients whose second dose came at about 4 weeks and those whose second dose came at about 12 weeks were combined into one group, since spike-specific TCR depth and breadth did not differ between the two schedules. Samples from vaccinated people were obtained from the UK trials COV001 and COV002, which included a single-blind randomized controlled phase 2/3 trial of AZD1222 (ChAdOx1 nCoV-19) in healthy adults. Trial participant PBMC samples were collected at day 0 and day 28 after the second dose for TCRbeta chain sequencing. As concerns this clone: Its antigen is currently not known. Base qualities are not recorded, but no much larger clone differs from it by a single base.

From the germline V gene (reference sequence), CDR1 is GTSNPN and CDR2 is SVGIG. Trimming takes 3 bases from V and 0 bases from J, and the germline ends sit 11 bases apart. The CDR3 contains 14 residues, cysteine and phenylalanine counted. The kept DNA is CDR3 alone, 42 bases in frame from the first base. The CDR3 regions of human TCRbeta chains were subjected to immunosequencing. As for the original processing: TCRs in the repertoires were compared against a reference library of SARS-CoV-2-specific TCRs that had been generated with the MIRA antigen-specificity platform. Breadth meant the fraction of unique TCRs that were SARS-CoV-2-associated, whereas depth meant the fraction of total T cells that were SARS-CoV-2-associated. Using the MIRA data, every spike-specific TCR was mapped to the spike region that the TCR reacted to and assigned to either a CD4 or a CD8 class. Log10-transformed breadth and depth values were compared by one-way ANOVA with Sidak's multiple comparisons tests. TCRdb retrieved this table from immuneACCESS and kept in-frame rearrangements only. Not all clones are present; in checked studies, unresolved V genes account for under half, and no reason is known for the remainder. Clonal size and the V and J genes are those of that table, whereas D and trimming came from the DNA. The sample yields 35,000 to 50,000 clones; 88% were counted once. The ten largest make up roughly 25% of the sample.

This sequence originates from an adult who received the AZD1222 COVID-19 vaccine. The receptor chain draws on TRBV30 and TRBJ2-5; TRBD2 might be the D gene, on 6 matching bases. Here the sequenced sample was peripheral blood, taken 28 days after the second AZD1222 dose. The CDR3 reads as follows: CAWRRGRYQETQYF. The DNA sequence reads TGTGCCTGGAGGCGGGGACGGTACCAAGAGACCCAGTACTTC. Supplemented by the reference TRBV30 and TRBJ2-5 proteins around the CDR3, the complete variable domain is SQTIHQWPATLVQPVGSPLSLECTVEGTSNPNLYWYRQAAGRGLQLLFYSVGIGQISSEVPQNLSASRPQDRQFILSSKKLLLSDSGFYLCAWRRGRYQETQYFGPGTRLLVL.